Listed here are 13 T cell receptor beta chains from one sample, sequenced in a study of blood T cells in healthy people across ages (dated by TCRdb to the mid-2010s). Library preparation used 5' RACE. Reads for this sample came from an Illumina HiSeq 2500. A second PCR of about 7 to 12 cycles was performed with a sample-barcoded 5' primer and a J-beta primer mix. TCRdb reprocessed the public reads (quality trimming at Q25 with fastp, clone calling with MiXCR) and kept in-frame beta chains. Each entry is one CDR3 protein sequence, shown with its most common DNA and genes. Across this sample there are roughly 800,000 distinct CDR3 sequences, with about 25% seen only once. The ten largest clones capture 9.4% of the sample. The data were also submitted as part of a second study, on T cells of mothers and their children.

Material for sequencing was blood. These receptors all come from a boy younger than 18 in good health.

This chain's CDR3 is CASSLADPGLQETQYF. The CDR3 coding sequence is TGTGCCAGCAGCTTAGCGGACCCGGGTCTTCAGGAGACCCAGTACTTC. The gene calls are TRBV7-8 and TRBJ2-5; D ambiguous. The CDR3 loop spans 16 amino acids. Germline CDR1 is SGHVS and CDR2 is FQNEAQ. Trimming took 0 bases from V and 5 from J, leaving 16 bases between them.

There are a few counts of this clonotype. The V gene is TRBV4-1, the J gene TRBJ2-1; D uncertain. The DNA end is a closer match to TRBJ2-5, so the J assignment may be wrong. The germline gives CDR1 MGHRA, CDR2 YSYEKL. The CDR3 is 14 amino acids. Written as DNA, the CDR3 is TGCGCCAGCAGCCGAACGCTAGTGCAAGAGACCCAGTACTTC. This gives the protein CASSRTLVQETQYF.

The rearrangement uses TRBV9 and TRBJ2-3; perhaps TRBD2 as D (5 bases). Germline V gene sequence: CDR1 SGDLS, CDR2 YYNGEE. V lost 0 bases, J lost 0 bases, and 11 bases lay in between. This CDR3 has 16 residues. The CDR3 here is CASSVEAVPSTDTQYF. CDR3 sequence (DNA): TGTGCCAGCAGCGTAGAAGCGGTACCTAGCACAGATACGCAGTATTTT.

The chain carries TRBV15 and TRBJ2-6; no definite D call. Trimming left V 3 bases short and J 0 bases short, with 3 bases between. The germline V gene has CDR1 LNHNV and CDR2 YYDKDF (reference sequence). The CDR3 length is 14 residues. CDR3 DNA: TGTGCCACCAGCAGTTACTCTGGGGCCAACGTCCTGACTTTC. Its protein is CATSSYSGANVLTF.

The V call is TRBV5-5, the J call TRBJ2-5, with 12 bases that match TRBD2. The CDR3 has 21 amino acids. Germline loops: CDR1 SGHKS, CDR2 YYEKEE (reference sequence). The V gene end was trimmed by 0 bases and the J gene end by 4 bases; junction bases not matched to a gene: 19. The CDR3 region has the DNA TGTGCCAGCAGCTTGGATGGTGGGTACCTCCGACTAGCGGGGGCAGGAGAGACCCAGTACTTC. Translation: CASSLDGGYLRLAGAGETQYF.

This clonotype was counted between two and nine times. The chain couples TRBV11-2 to TRBJ2-5; the D gene is possibly TRBD2 (5 bases). Looked up from germline, CDR1 is SGHAT and CDR2 is FQNNGV. The CDR3 loop spans 15 amino acids. Trimming removed 0 bases at V and 5 bases at J, with 13 bases between. In DNA form, the CDR3 reads TGTGCCAGCAGCTTAGATCTGGGCGGCGGGGAGACCCAGTACTTC. Protein product: CASSLDLGGGETQYF.

In this sample, this clonotype turned up a few times. V usage is TRBV5-1 and J usage is TRBJ2-5; 8 bases agree with TRBD1. V lost 0 bases, J lost 4 bases, and 5 bases stayed unmatched. The CDR3 totals 15 residues. Per germline, CDR1 SGHRS and CDR2 YFSETQ. The DNA of the CDR3 is TGCGCCAGCAGCTTGGGACAGGGGATTGGAGAGACCCAGTACTTC. It translates to CASSLGQGIGETQYF.

In this sample, this clonotype turned up a few times. V usage is TRBV10-2 and J usage is TRBJ1-2; D gene unclear. Germline CDR1 and CDR2: WSHSY and SAAADI. V lost 3 bases and J 4 bases, leaving 15 bases between the germline ends. This CDR3 has 15 amino acids. The DNA of the CDR3 is TGCGCCAGCAGTGAATCTGGGCAATCTATCTATGGCTACACCTTC. Translated: CASSESGQSIYGYTF.

This clonotype was counted a single time. The rearrangement links TRBV5-6 to TRBJ2-3; 9 nucleotides match TRBD2. There are 15 residues in the CDR3. Germline V CDR1 and CDR2: SGHDT, YYEEEE. The J segment lost 5 bases and the V segment lost 0 bases, leaving 4 bases of the junction unmatched. The CDR3 sequence: CASSLAAGGVDTQYF. DNA of the CDR3: TGTGCCAGCAGCTTGGCAGCGGGAGGAGTAGATACGCAGTATTTT.

The rearrangement links TRBV2 to TRBJ1-1; 7 bases match TRBD1. The CDR3 has 14 amino acids. In germline, CDR1 is SNHLY, CDR2 FYNNEI. J lost 0 bases, V lost 10 bases, and 8 bases had no gene match. The CDR3 is CATVTGPLNTEAFF. The CDR3 nucleotides are TGTGCCACCGTGACAGGGCCCCTGAACACTGAAGCTTTCTTT.

The V gene is TRBV6-5, the J gene TRBJ2-7; the D gene is possibly TRBD1 (5 bases). The CDR3 is 15 residues long. Germline V lookup: CDR1 MNHEY, CDR2 SVGAGI. V shed 0 bases and J shed 0 bases, with 9 bases lying between them. The CDR3 region is CASSYSTARSYEQYF. The CDR3 DNA sequence: TGTGCCAGCAGTTACTCGACAGCCCGCTCCTACGAGCAGTACTTC.

The chain is built from TRBV24-1 and TRBJ2-7; possibly TRBD2 for D (5 bases). Germline CDR1 KGHDR, CDR2 SFDVKD. The CDR3 runs to 13 residues. V was shortened by 3 bases and J by 3 bases, with 8 bases between the two germline ends. The CDR3 DNA follows: TGTGCCACCAGTGATGCCCGGGGCTACGAGCAGTACTTC. The encoded protein is CATSDARGYEQYF.

Here the CDR3 reads CASSPMSNQPQHF. The CDR3 bases are TGTGCCAGCTCACCGATGAGCAATCAGCCCCAGCATTTT. The chain is built from TRBV18 and TRBJ1-5; D ambiguous. V was cut by 3 bases and J by 1 base, with 4 bases left in between. Germline V lookup: CDR1 KGHSH, CDR2 LQKENI. This CDR3 is built from 13 residues.